These 26 T cell receptor beta chains were sequenced from one sample in a study of cytomegalovirus exposure and HLA in healthy donors. A multiplex PCR was run with 60 Vbeta primers and 13 Jbeta primers. Assay: immunoSEQ multiplex PCR; the TCRdb copy retains only in-frame clones and omits some. The data hold over 75,000 clones, with about 74% observed a single time. The source material was PBMCs. The receptors derive from a man in his 60s in good health and CMV-seropositive.

V usage is TRBV4-1 and J usage is TRBJ2-5; 7 bases are shared with TRBD2. CDR3 length equals 14 residues. J lost 5 bases, V lost 1 base, and 4 bases had no gene match. Germline V gene data show CDR1 as MGHRA and CDR2 as YSYEKL. The CDR3 DNA reads TGCGCCAGCAGCCAAGTGGCGCGGGAGGAGACCCAGTACTTC. Its translation is CASSQVAREETQYF.

The chain recombines TRBV7-2 with TRBJ1-6; D remains ambiguous. V was cut by 1 base and J by 3 bases, with 7 bases left in between. The CDR3 spans 15 residues. Germline lookup yields CDR1 SGHTA and CDR2 FQGNSA. For the CDR3, the DNA is TGTGCCAGCAGCTTAGACAGCCTCTATAATTCACCCCTCCACTTT. Translating it yields CASSLDSLYNSPLHF. Together with reference TRBV7-2 and TRBJ1-6, the CDR3 gives the full variable domain: GAGVSQSPSNKVTEKGKDVELRCDPISGHTALYWYRQSLGQGLEFLIYFQGNSAPDKSGLPSDRFSAERTGGSVSTLTIQRTQQEDSAVYLCASSLDSLYNSPLHFGNGTRLTVT.

Comment on this clone: The sample contains more than one DNA sequence encoding this CDR3. The rearrangement uses TRBV5-1 and TRBJ1-1; 9 bases line up with TRBD1. CDR3 length: 15 residues. V trimming: 4 bases; J trimming: 3 bases; junction bases outside the gene matches: 7. In germline, CDR1 is SGHRS, CDR2 YFSETQ. In DNA, the CDR3 is TGCGCCAGCAGCCGGAATAGACAGGGGGACACTGAAGCTTTCTTT. Amino acid sequence: CASSRNRQGDTEAFF.

The chain recombines TRBV7-9 with TRBJ2-3; 10 bases map to TRBD1. This CDR3 is 17 amino acids long. V was clipped by 0 bases and J by 5 bases; unmatched bases: 8. CDR1 SEHNR and CDR2 FQNEAQ come from the germline V gene (reference sequence). The CDR3 DNA sequence: TGTGCCAGCAGCTTAGCGGGGACAGGGGTTTATCGAGATACGCAGTATTTT. Translated: CASSLAGTGVYRDTQYF. Full variable domain (missing parts from reference TRBV7-9 and TRBJ2-3): DTGVSQNPRHKITKRGQNVTFRCDPISEHNRLYWYRQTLGQGPEFLTYFQNEAQLEKSRLLSDRFSAERPKGSFSTLEIQRTEQGDSAMYLCASSLAGTGVYRDTQYFGPGTRLTVL.

The V and J genes are TRBV29-1 and TRBJ2-3, with TRBD1 identical over 7 bases. V trimming: 7 bases; J trimming: 3 bases; junction bases outside the gene matches: 13. This CDR3 contains 15 residues. The germline gives CDR1 SQVTM, CDR2 ANQGSEA. CDR3 sequence reads: CSAVYRGSGTDTQYF. Here the CDR3 DNA reads TGCAGCGCCGTATACAGGGGAAGTGGAACAGATACGCAGTATTTT.

In this sample, this clone turned up once. V and J are TRBV18 and TRBJ2-7; D unclear. V lost 2 bases, J lost 0 bases, and 11 bases lay in between. CDR1 is KGHSH, CDR2 LQKENI, per germline. The CDR3 is made up of 15 amino acids. In DNA, the CDR3 is TGTGCCAGCTCACCATTGTCAGGTCCCTCCTACGAGCAGTACTTC. Amino acids: CASSPLSGPSYEQYF.

Within the sample, this clone is medium-sized. The gene calls are TRBV6-4 and TRBJ2-1; D may be TRBD2 (6 bases). V lost 3 bases to trimming and J lost 6 bases, with 18 bases between them. Germline V lookup: CDR1 MRHNA, CDR2 SNTAGT. This CDR3 contains 16 residues. Here the CDR3 reads CASSEGSGTPTNEQFF. CDR3 nucleotide sequence: TGTGCCAGCAGTGAAGGGTCCGGGACTCCCACCAATGAGCAGTTCTTC.

The chain combines TRBV4-1 with TRBJ2-3, with D unresolved. Trimming removed 4 bases at V and 2 bases at J, with 7 bases between. Germline V gene data show CDR1 as MGHRA and CDR2 as YSYEKL. CDR3 length: 13 residues. The CDR3 region has the DNA TGCGCCAGCAGCCCTCTGTACACAGATACGCAGTATTTT. Translation gives CASSPLYTDTQYF.

This clone occurred a few times. The gene calls are TRBV7-9 and TRBJ1-5, with a tentative D call TRBD1 (6 bases). This CDR3 region has 14 residues. Germline CDR1 SEHNR, CDR2 FQNEAQ (reference sequence). With 1 base removed from V and 6 bases from J, the gap between germline ends came to 10 bases. For the CDR3, the DNA is TGTGCCAGCAGCTTAGTAGGGGGAACTCAGCCCCAGCATTTT. It yields the protein CASSLVGGTQPQHF.

The chain carries TRBV9 and TRBJ1-3; D ambiguous. Germline V gene sequence: CDR1 SGDLS, CDR2 YYNGEE. V lost 0 bases, J lost 0 bases, and 4 bases lay in between. This CDR3 region has 14 residues. The CDR3 DNA reads TGTGCCAGCAGCGTAGACAGCTCTGGAAACACCATATATTTT. Translated, it gives CASSVDSSGNTIYF.

This chain connects TRBV9 to TRBJ2-1; D call uncertain. V shed 4 bases and J shed 4 bases, with 9 bases lying between them. CDR1 and CDR2 (germline): SGDLS, YYNGEE. CDR3 size: 13 residues. CDR3 protein: CASSTLTYNEQFF. Here the CDR3 DNA reads TGTGCCAGCAGCACCCTGACTTACAATGAGCAGTTCTTC. The entire variable domain, with the rest obtained from reference TRBV9 and TRBJ2-1, is as follows: DSGVTQTPKHLITATGQRVTLRCSPRSGDLSVYWYQQSLDQGLQFLIQYYNGEERAKGNILERFSAQQFPDLHSELNLSSLELGDSALYFCASSTLTYNEQFFGPGTRLTVL.

Written as DNA, the CDR3 is TGTGCCACCAGCAGAGCCGTGAAGGGACTGGACTATGGCTACACCTTC. Protein product: CATSRAVKGLDYGYTF. The genes are TRBV15 and TRBJ1-2; weak D call: TRBD1 (5 bases). Germline assignment: CDR1 LNHNV and CDR2 YYDKDF (reference sequence). The CDR3 is 16 amino acids. Trimming pared 1 base from V and 3 bases from J, leaving 15 bases between.

The table lists this clone with a few counts. The chain has TRBV15 and TRBJ1-3, with D unclear. Trimming pared 3 bases from V and 0 bases from J, leaving 9 bases between. The CDR3 length is 15 residues. Germline assignment: CDR1 LNHNV and CDR2 YYDKDF (reference sequence). DNA for the CDR3: TGTGCCACCAGCAGTAAAGCCTACTCTGGAAACACCATATATTTT. This translates into CATSSKAYSGNTIYF.

The genes are TRBV4-3 and TRBJ2-7; 9 bases map to TRBD1. Losses at the gene ends were 1 base for V and 3 bases for J; bases not matched to a gene: 4. In germline, CDR1 is LGHNA, CDR2 YSLEER. The CDR3 is 15 amino acids. The chain's CDR3 is CASSQGGDRVYEQYF. CDR3 in DNA: TGCGCCAGCAGCCAAGGCGGGGACAGGGTCTACGAGCAGTACTTC.

This chain joins TRBV7-8 and TRBJ2-5; TRBD2 might be the D (6 bases). Deletions cut 5 bases from V and 2 bases from J, with 15 bases between. The CDR3 contains 15 residues. CDR1 is SGHVS, CDR2 FQNEAQ, per germline. The CDR3 DNA sequence: TGTGCCAGCAGCCCATCCGGGACTCGTCAAGAGACCCAGTACTTC. This codes for CASSPSGTRQETQYF.

This clone has just a few counts. One end of the junction is discordant with germline, which a read error may explain. This chain's CDR3 is CASSYSGLHQPQHF. CDR3 nucleotides: TGTGCCAGCAGTTACTCGGGGCTACATCAGCCCCAGCATTTT. The chain combines TRBV6-4 with TRBJ1-5; D perhaps matches TRBD1 (5 bases). The CDR3 has 14 amino acids. Germline V gene data show CDR1 as MRHNA and CDR2 as SNTAGT.

The CDR3 loop is CASSYFGRRGVADTQYF. CDR3 in DNA: TGTGCCAGCAGTTACTTCGGACGGCGGGGGGTCGCAGATACGCAGTATTTT. The rearrangement uses TRBV6-7 and TRBJ2-3; the match to TRBD2 covers 8 bases. TRBV6-7 is sorted into the ORF group, with uncertain function. V lost 1 base, J lost 4 bases, and 10 bases stayed unmatched. This CDR3 region has 17 residues.

The chain combines TRBV12-5 with TRBJ2-7, with TRBD1 matching over 9 bases. The J segment lost 3 bases and the V segment lost 6 bases, leaving 6 bases of the junction unmatched. The CDR3 runs 14 residues. Germline CDR1 reads LGHNT; CDR2 reads FRNRAP. The CDR3 DNA sequence: TGTGCTAGTGGGACAGGGGGTTTTAGCTACGAGCAGTACTTC. Protein sequence: CASGTGGFSYEQYF.

The chain couples TRBV5-1 to TRBJ1-2; D remains ambiguous. This CDR3 is 13 amino acids long. The ends were cut back, 4 bases at V and 2 bases at J, with 9 bases in the middle. Germline V CDR1 and CDR2: SGHRS, YFSETQ. The CDR3 region has the DNA TGCGCCAGCAGCCCAGCGGTAAACTATGGCTACACCTTC. It translates to CASSPAVNYGYTF.

The V gene is TRBV25-1, the J gene TRBJ2-7; no firm D call. The CDR3 contains 11 residues. Germline V gene sequence: CDR1 MGHDK, CDR2 SYGVNS. Trimming shortened V by 0 bases and J by 9 bases, and 6 bases separated the two germline ends. CDR3 sequence: CASSEYQWQYF. The CDR3 DNA sequence: TGTGCCAGCAGTGAATATCAGTGGCAGTACTTC.

This chain uses TRBV5-6 with TRBJ2-7; 7 bases align to TRBD1. V was clipped by 0 bases and J by 4 bases; unmatched bases: 7. This CDR3 region has 15 residues. Germline loops: CDR1 SGHDT, CDR2 YYEEEE. CDR3 amino acids: CASSLGQGTWYEQYF. The CDR3 coding sequence is TGTGCCAGCAGCTTGGGACAGGGAACTTGGTACGAGCAGTACTTC.

The V gene is TRBV30, the J gene TRBJ2-3, with D unclear. The length of the CDR3 is 14 residues. Germline CDR1 is GTSNPN and CDR2 is SVGIG (reference sequence). Deletions cut 0 bases from V and 0 bases from J, with 7 bases between. The CDR3 region is CAWSVTPSTDTQYF. The CDR3, as DNA: TGTGCCTGGAGTGTAACACCTAGCACAGATACGCAGTATTTT.

Written as DNA, the CDR3 is TGTGCCAGCATCCAGCCCTCCGGGACTAGATCCTACGAGCAGTACTTC. It yields the protein CASIQPSGTRSYEQYF. J is TRBJ2-7 and V is TRBV9; TRBD2 matches at 8 bases. From germline, CDR1 is SGDLS and CDR2 YYNGEE. The CDR3 runs 16 residues. The V segment lost 6 bases and the J segment 1 base; nucleotides outside the gene matches: 12.

This clone is termed medium-sized (0.01 to 0.1%). The V and J genes are TRBV21-1 and TRBJ1-2; TRBD1 reflects the table's D call only, with no check against the DNA. TRBV21-1 is given as a pseudogene. The CDR3 spans 15 residues. The CDR3 loop reads CASSKRRGHNYGYTF. The CDR3 DNA reads TGTGCCAGCAGCAAAAGGAGGGGGCACAACTATGGCTACACCTTC.

The rearrangement uses TRBV30 and TRBJ2-6; tentatively, D is TRBD2 (7 bases). Germline CDR1 GTSNPN, CDR2 SVGIG (reference sequence). The CDR3 runs to 18 residues. The V end lost 0 bases, the J end lost 0 bases, and 15 bases lay between the germline ends. This chain's CDR3 is CAWSVLGGLNSGANVLTF. For the CDR3, the DNA is TGTGCCTGGAGTGTACTCGGGGGGCTAAACTCTGGGGCCAACGTCCTGACTTTC.

The J gene is TRBJ2-7, the V gene TRBV7-2; a weak D match, TRBD2 (6 bases). The CDR3 has 14 amino acids. V dropped 5 bases and J dropped 7 bases, with 18 bases sitting between them. Germline lookup yields CDR1 SGHTA and CDR2 FQGNSA. DNA for the CDR3: TGTGCCAGCAGCGCGGGACTGCCTCCCAAGGAGCAGTACTTC. Translation gives CASSAGLPPKEQYF. Filled out from reference TRBV7-2 and TRBJ2-7, the complete variable domain reads GAGVSQSPSNKVTEKGKDVELRCDPISGHTALYWYRQSLGQGLEFLIYFQGNSAPDKSGLPSDRFSAERTGGSVSTLTIQRTQQEDSAVYLCASSAGLPPKEQYFGPGTRLTVT.